These 16 T cell receptor beta chains share one sample of origin, sequenced in a study of CD8+ T cells in alopecia areata. Sequencing relied on a cDNA template that was reverse transcribed from extracted RNA. Profiling relied on immunoSEQ multiplex PCR, and the TCRdb table lists in-frame clones only, not all of them. This sample has more than 85,000 clones, with roughly 42% found just once. The material sequenced was CD4+ T cells sorted from blood. Receptors were obtained from a human donor with alopecia areata.

This clone was counted only a few times. The V and J genes are TRBV4-3 and TRBJ2-7; a possible D gene is TRBD2 (5 bases). CDR3 length: 14 residues. CDR1 LGHNA and CDR2 YSLEER come from the germline V gene. With 3 bases removed from V and 2 bases from J, the gap between germline ends came to 11 bases. The CDR3 protein is CASSQSSRAYEQYF. The DNA of the CDR3 is TGCGCCAGCAGCCAGTCATCGAGGGCCTACGAGCAGTACTTC.

This clone is a singleton in its sample. The chain uses TRBV30 and TRBJ2-7; the D gene is possibly TRBD1 (6 bases). Germline assignment: CDR1 GTSNPN and CDR2 SVGIG (reference sequence). This CDR3 comprises 15 residues. The ends were cut back, 2 bases at V and 2 bases at J, with 16 bases in the middle. The chain's CDR3 is CAWSTRGGIAYEQYF. DNA for the CDR3: TGTGCCTGGAGTACTCGAGGGGGAATAGCCTACGAGCAGTACTTC.

This clone was seen more than once but under ten times. The rearrangement uses TRBV29-1 and TRBJ2-5, with unresolved D. V was shortened by 4 bases and J by 5 bases, with 17 bases between the two germline ends. The CDR3 covers 14 residues. Germline values: CDR1 SQVTM, CDR2 ANQGSEA. CDR3 bases: TGCAGCGTTGGCCAGATGGCAGCCGGGGAGACCCAGTACTTC. It yields the protein CSVGQMAAGETQYF.

DNA for the CDR3: TGTGCCAGCGCGAACACAGATACGCAGTATTTT. Translation gives CASANTDTQYF. The V call is TRBV27, the J call TRBJ2-3; no reliable D call. This CDR3 has 11 residues. Germline V lookup: CDR1 MNHEY, CDR2 SMNVEV (reference sequence). V shed 8 bases and J shed 2 bases, with 5 bases lying between them.

The V and J genes are TRBV29-1 and TRBJ2-3; D might be TRBD1 (6 bases). Germline values: CDR1 SQVTM, CDR2 ANQGSEA. With 3 bases removed from V and 0 bases from J, the gap between germline ends came to 10 bases. CDR3 length equals 14 residues. The CDR3 DNA follows: TGCAGCGTTGACGGACAGATCAGCACAGATACGCAGTATTTT. Protein: CSVDGQISTDTQYF.

The CDR3 DNA sequence: TGTGCCAATCCCTTCCGGTGGAGGGATCGCTACGAGCAGTACTTC. Protein: CANPFRWRDRYEQYF. This chain connects TRBV19 to TRBJ2-7, with TRBD2 as a possible D gene (6 bases). V was trimmed by 10 bases and J by 3 bases, leaving 22 bases between them. Germline assignment: CDR1 LNHDA and CDR2 SQIVND (reference sequence). The CDR3 covers 15 residues.

CDR3 loop: CASSDSWAGGEETQYF. DNA for the CDR3: TGTGCCAGCAGTGATTCGTGGGCTGGGGGCGAGGAGACCCAGTACTTC. This chain links TRBV25-1 with TRBJ2-5, with D possibly TRBD1 on 6 matching bases. Germline-derived CDR1 and CDR2 are MGHDK and SYGVNS. This CDR3 has 16 residues. V shed 3 bases and J shed 5 bases, with 19 bases lying between them.

The V gene is TRBV30, the J gene TRBJ2-1; D gene uncertain. The CDR3 contains 12 residues. Trimming pared 0 bases from V and 4 bases from J, leaving 4 bases between. Germline CDR1 and CDR2: GTSNPN and SVGIG (reference sequence). CDR3 bases: TGTGCCTGGAGTGTACAATACAATGAGCAGTTCTTC. Protein product: CAWSVQYNEQFF.

The V call is TRBV30, the J call TRBJ2-7; D is possibly TRBD2 (6 bases). V lost 2 bases, J lost 5 bases, and 19 bases lay in between. Per the germline V gene, CDR1 is GTSNPN and CDR2 is SVGIG (reference sequence). There are 15 residues in the CDR3. CDR3 sequence reads: CAWSPATSTSNEQYF. CDR3 nucleotide sequence: TGTGCCTGGAGTCCCGCCACCTCTACTAGCAACGAGCAGTACTTC.

By share of the sample, this clone is medium-sized. The chain links TRBV28 to TRBJ1-5, with D unresolved. Germline V gives CDR1 MDHEN, CDR2 SYDVKM. The CDR3 has 11 amino acids. V was trimmed by 2 bases and J by 9 bases, leaving 5 bases between them. CDR3 DNA sequence: TGTGCCAGCAGTTTACAGTTGCCCCAGCATTTT. The encoded protein is CASSLQLPQHF.

A few counts support this clone. The V call is TRBV19, the J call TRBJ1-1; the match to TRBD1 covers 11 bases. This CDR3 is 15 amino acids long. V was pared by 5 bases and J by 8 bases, with 10 bases of the junction left unmatched. CDR1 is LNHDA, CDR2 SQIVND, per germline (reference sequence). The CDR3, as DNA: TGTGCCAGTAGTGCCCGGGACAGGGGGTCGGACGAAGCTTTCTTT. It encodes CASSARDRGSDEAFF.

The sample holds one count of this clone. This chain joins TRBV6-5 and TRBJ1-2, with D tentatively TRBD1 (6 bases). V lost 6 bases to trimming and J lost 8 bases, with 16 bases between them. The CDR3 is made up of 13 amino acids. Germline V CDR1 and CDR2: MNHEY, SVGAGI. The CDR3 coding sequence is TGTGCCAGCAGGGCGACAGGCCCAGTAGGCTACACCTTC. Its translation is CASRATGPVGYTF.

This chain joins TRBV29-1 and TRBJ2-7; D perhaps matches TRBD2 (5 bases). The CDR3 length is 11 residues. The germline V and J ends were trimmed by 6 bases and 0 bases, with 6 bases remaining between them. Germline CDR1 and CDR2: SQVTM and ANQGSEA. CDR3 coding DNA: TGCAGCGTGAGCGGCTCCTACGAGCAGTACTTC. As protein: CSVSGSYEQYF.

This clone was observed a handful of times. V is TRBV4-3 and J is TRBJ2-3; D uncertain. Trimming stripped 3 bases from V and 7 bases from J, with 11 bases between. The CDR3 consists of 13 residues. Per the germline V gene, CDR1 is LGHNA and CDR2 is YSLEER. The CDR3 nucleotides read TGCGCCAGCAGCCATACATCTTCCAATACGCAGTATTTT. Translating it yields CASSHTSSNTQYF.

By share of the sample, this clone is medium-sized. The chain has TRBV19 and TRBJ2-3; D is unclear. The CDR3 runs 11 residues. Germline CDR1 and CDR2: LNHDA and SQIVND (reference sequence). V gave up 7 bases and J gave up 5 bases, with 7 bases separating them. The CDR3 reads CASTQRDTQYF. As DNA, the CDR3 is TGTGCCAGTACTCAGAGAGATACGCAGTATTTT.

The chain uses TRBV29-1 and TRBJ2-5, with D unresolved. The CDR3 length is 10 residues. Germline CDR1 and CDR2: SQVTM and ANQGSEA. V was pared by 5 bases and J by 4 bases, with 5 bases between. CDR3 coding DNA: TGCAGCGTTATTGCAGAGACCCAGTACTTC. As protein: CSVIAETQYF.